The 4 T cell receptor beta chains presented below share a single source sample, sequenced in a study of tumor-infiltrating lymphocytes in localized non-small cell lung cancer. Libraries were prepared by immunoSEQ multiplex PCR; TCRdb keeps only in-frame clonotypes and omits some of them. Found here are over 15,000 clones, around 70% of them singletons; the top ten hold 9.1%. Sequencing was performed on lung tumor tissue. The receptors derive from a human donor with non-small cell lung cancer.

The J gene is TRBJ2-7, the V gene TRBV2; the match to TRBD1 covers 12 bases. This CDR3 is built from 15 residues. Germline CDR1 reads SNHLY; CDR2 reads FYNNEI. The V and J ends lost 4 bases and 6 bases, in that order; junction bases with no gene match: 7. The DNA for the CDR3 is TGTGCCAGCAGTGTAAAGGGACAGGGGGCCGGCGAGCAGTACTTC. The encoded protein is CASSVKGQGAGEQYF.

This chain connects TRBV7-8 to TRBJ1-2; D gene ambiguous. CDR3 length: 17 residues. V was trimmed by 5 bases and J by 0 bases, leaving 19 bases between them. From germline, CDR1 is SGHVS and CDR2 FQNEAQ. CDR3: CASSQLGGGGSNYGYTF. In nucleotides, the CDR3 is TGTGCCAGCAGCCAGTTAGGAGGCGGCGGCTCTAACTATGGCTACACCTTC. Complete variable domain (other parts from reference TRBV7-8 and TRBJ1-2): GAGVSQSPRYKVAKRGQDVALRCDPISGHVSLFWYQQALGQGPEFLTYFQNEAQLDKSGLPSDRFFAERPEGSVSTLKIQRTQQEDSAVYLCASSQLGGGGSNYGYTFGSGTRLTVV.

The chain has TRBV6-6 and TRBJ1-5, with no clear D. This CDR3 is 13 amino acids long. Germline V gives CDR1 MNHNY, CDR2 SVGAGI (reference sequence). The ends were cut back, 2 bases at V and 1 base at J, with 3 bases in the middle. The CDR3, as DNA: TGTGCCAGCAGTTACGTAAGCAATCAGCCCCAGCATTTT. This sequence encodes CASSYVSNQPQHF.

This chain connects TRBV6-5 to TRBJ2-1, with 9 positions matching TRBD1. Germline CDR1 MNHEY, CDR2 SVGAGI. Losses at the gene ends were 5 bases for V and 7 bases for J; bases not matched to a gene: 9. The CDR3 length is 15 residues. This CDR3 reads CASSKQGAGVNEQFF. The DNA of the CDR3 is TGTGCCAGCAGTAAACAGGGGGCAGGAGTAAATGAGCAGTTCTTC.